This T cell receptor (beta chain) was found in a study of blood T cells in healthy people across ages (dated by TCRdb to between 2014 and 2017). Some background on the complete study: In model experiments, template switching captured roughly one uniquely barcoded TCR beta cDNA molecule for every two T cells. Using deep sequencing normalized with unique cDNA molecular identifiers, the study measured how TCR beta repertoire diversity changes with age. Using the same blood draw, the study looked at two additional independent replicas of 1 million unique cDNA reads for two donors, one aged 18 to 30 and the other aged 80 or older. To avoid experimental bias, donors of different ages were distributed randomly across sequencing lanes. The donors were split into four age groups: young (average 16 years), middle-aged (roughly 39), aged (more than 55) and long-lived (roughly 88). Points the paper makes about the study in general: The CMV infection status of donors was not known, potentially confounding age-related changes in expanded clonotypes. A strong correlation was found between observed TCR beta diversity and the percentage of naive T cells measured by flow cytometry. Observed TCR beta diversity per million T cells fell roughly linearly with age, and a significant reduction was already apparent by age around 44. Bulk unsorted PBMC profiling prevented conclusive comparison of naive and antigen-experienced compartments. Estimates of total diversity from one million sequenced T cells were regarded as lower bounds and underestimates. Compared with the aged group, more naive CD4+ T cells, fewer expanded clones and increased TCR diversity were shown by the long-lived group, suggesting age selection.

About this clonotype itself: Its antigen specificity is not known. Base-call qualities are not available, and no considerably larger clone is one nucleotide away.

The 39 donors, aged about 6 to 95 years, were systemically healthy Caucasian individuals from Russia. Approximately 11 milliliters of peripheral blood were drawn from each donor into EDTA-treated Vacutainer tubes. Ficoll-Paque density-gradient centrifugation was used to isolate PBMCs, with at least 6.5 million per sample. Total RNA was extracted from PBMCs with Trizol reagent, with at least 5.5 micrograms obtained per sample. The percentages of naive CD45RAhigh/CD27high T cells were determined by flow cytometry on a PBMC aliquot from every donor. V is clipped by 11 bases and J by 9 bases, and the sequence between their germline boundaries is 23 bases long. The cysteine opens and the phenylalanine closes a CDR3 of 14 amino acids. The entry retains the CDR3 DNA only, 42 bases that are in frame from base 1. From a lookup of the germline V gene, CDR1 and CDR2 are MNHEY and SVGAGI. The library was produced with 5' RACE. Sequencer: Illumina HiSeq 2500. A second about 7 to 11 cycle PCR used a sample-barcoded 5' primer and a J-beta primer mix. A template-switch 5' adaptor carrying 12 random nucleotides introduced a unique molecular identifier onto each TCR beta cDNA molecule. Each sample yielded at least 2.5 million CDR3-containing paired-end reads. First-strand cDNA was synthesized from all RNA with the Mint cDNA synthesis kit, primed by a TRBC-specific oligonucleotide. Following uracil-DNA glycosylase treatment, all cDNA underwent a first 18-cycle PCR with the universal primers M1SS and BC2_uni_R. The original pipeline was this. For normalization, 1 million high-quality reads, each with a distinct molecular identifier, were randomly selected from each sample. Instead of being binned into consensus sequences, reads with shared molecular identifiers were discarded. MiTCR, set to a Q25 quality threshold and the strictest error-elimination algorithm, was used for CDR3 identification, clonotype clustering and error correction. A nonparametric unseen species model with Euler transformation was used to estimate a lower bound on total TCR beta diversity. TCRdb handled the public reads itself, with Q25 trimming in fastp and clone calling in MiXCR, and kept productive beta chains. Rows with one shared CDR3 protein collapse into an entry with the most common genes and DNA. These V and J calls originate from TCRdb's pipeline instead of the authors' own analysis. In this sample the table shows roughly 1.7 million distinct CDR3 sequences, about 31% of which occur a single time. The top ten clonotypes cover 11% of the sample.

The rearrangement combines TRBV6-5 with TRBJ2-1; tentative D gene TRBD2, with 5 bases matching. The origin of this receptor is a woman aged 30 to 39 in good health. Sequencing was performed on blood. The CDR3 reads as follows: CAGLVRTLLGEQFF. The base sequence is TGTGCCGGGTTGGTCCGGACTCTCCTCGGTGAGCAGTTCTTC.